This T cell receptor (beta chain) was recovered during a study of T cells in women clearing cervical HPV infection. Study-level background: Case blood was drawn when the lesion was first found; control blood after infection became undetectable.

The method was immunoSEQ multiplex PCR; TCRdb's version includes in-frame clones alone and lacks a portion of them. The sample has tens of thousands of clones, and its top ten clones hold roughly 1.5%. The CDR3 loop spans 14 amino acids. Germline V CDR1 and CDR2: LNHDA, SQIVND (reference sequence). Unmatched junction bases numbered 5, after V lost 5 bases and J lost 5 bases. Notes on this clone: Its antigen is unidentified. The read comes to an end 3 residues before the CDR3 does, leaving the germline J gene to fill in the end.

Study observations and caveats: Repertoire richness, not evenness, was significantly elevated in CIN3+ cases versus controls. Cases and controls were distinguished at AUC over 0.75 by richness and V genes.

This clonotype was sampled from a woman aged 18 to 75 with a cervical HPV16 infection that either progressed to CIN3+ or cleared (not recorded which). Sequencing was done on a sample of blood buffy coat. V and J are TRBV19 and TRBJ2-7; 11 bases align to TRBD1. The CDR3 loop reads CASSWTGGRDEQYF. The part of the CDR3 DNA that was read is TGTGCCAGTAGTTGGACAGGGGGCAGGGACGAG.